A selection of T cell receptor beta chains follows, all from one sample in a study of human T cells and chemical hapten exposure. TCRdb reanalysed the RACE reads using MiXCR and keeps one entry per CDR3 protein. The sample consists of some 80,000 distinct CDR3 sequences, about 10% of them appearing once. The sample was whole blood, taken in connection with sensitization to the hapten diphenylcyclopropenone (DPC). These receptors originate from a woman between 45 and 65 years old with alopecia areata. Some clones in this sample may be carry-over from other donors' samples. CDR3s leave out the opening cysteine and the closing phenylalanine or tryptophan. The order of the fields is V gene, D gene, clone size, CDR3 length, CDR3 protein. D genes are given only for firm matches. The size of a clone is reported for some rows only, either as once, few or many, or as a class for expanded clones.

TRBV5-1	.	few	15	ASSLGHRDVSTDTQY
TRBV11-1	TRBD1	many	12	ASSSGQVVDEQY
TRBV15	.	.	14	ATSRKREQGTDTQY
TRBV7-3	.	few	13	ASSPSSVRYNEQF
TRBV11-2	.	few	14	ASSLGREFFPYEQY
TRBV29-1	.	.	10	SVGGGGNTIY
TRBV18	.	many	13	ASSPLGETGQPQH
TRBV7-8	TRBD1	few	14	ASSHSGTGGNQPQH
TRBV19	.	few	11	ASSQSGTYGYT
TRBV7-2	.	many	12	ASSREGWTGELF
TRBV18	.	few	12	ASSPQGKNSPLH
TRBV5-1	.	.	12	ASSLGDFYNEQF
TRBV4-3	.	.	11	ASSPQYGGEQY
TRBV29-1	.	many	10	SVGTRNTEAF
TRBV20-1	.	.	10	SVVQGVYGYT
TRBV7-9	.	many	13	ASSLEGMGQDTQY
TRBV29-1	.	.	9	SVGRGGELF
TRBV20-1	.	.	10	SARGSVYEQY
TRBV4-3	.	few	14	ASSPQWNSREATQY
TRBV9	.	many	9	ASSVSDEQF
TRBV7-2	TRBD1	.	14	ASSSRDRVGTDTQY
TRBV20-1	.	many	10	SAIRVPYEQY
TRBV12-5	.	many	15	ASGLVPPDSGANVLT
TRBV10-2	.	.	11	ASRAATNEKLF
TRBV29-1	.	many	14	SVEYPGTRNTGELF
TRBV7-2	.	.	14	ASSPGLGSYNSPLH
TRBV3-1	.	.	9	ASSGGFEQY